Shown below are 2 T cell receptor beta chains from a single sample sequenced in a study of cytomegalovirus exposure and HLA in healthy donors. In the PCR, 60 Vbeta and 13 Jbeta primers were used. Profiling relied on immunoSEQ multiplex PCR, and the TCRdb table lists in-frame clones only, not all of them. The table for this sample gives about 160,000 clones. Sequencing was done on a sample of PBMCs. The receptors come from a woman in her sixties or seventies in good health and CMV-seronegative.

The chain links TRBV2 to TRBJ1-1; 7 bases map to TRBD1. Looked up from germline, CDR1 is SNHLY and CDR2 is FYNNEI. This CDR3 is built from 14 residues. V shed 6 bases, J shed 1 base, and the junction held 5 bases outside the gene matches. The DNA for the CDR3 is TGTGCCAGCAGCTTAGGACAGGCGAACACTGAAGCTTTCTTT. As protein: CASSLGQANTEAFF.

The V call is TRBV4-1, the J call TRBJ1-2; TRBD1 matches at 10 bases. CDR1 MGHRA and CDR2 YSYEKL come from the germline V gene. The V segment lost 4 bases and the J segment 4 bases; nucleotides outside the gene matches: 6. This CDR3 has 15 amino acids. CDR3 sequence reads: CASSPRTGGFYGYTF. In DNA form, the CDR3 reads TGCGCCAGCAGCCCACGGACAGGGGGATTCTATGGCTACACCTTC.